Presented here are 10 T cell receptor beta chains from one specimen sequenced in a study of CD8 T cells in ankylosing spondylitis (dated by TCRdb to the late 2010s). The method was 5' RACE. The instrument given in TCRdb is Illumina HiSeq 2500. Using fastp trimming at Q25 and MiXCR clonotype assembly, TCRdb reanalyzed the public sequencing data and kept in-frame beta chains. Merged by CDR3 protein, the rows form single entries marked with the most common genes and DNA. The sample table shows fewer than 150,000 distinct CDR3 sequences, and about 6.7% are seen once. The ten largest clones add up to 9.5% to 15% of the sample. The specimen was blood, either unsorted or a sorted T cell fraction (not recorded which). The receptors stem from a female donor with ankylosing spondylitis or in good health (not recorded which).

This clonotype was detected many times. The gene calls are TRBV5-1 and TRBJ2-2; D is undetermined. The germline CDR1 and CDR2 sequences are SGHRS and YFSETQ. V was pared by 2 bases and J by 0 bases, with 11 bases between. The CDR3 is made up of 16 amino acids. CDR3 coding DNA: TGCGCCAGCAGCTTAGGAGTAACATCGAACACCGGGGAGCTGTTTTTT. This encodes CASSLGVTSNTGELFF.

The genes are TRBV12-3 or TRBV12-4 and TRBJ1-5; D gene ambiguous. The V end lost 1 base, the J end lost 3 bases, and 7 bases lay between the germline ends. The CDR3 has 14 residues. CDR3 in DNA: TGTGCCAGCAGTTTAGGAGAGGACAATCAGCCCCAGCATTTT. It is translated as CASSLGEDNQPQHF.

This clonotype was counted ten times or more. This sequence joins TRBV6-2 or TRBV6-3 and TRBJ2-7; TRBD1 is a possible D gene (5 bases). Between the trimmed V and J ends, which lost 6 bases and 6 bases, there was a span of 18 bases. The CDR3 is made up of 14 amino acids. Germline CDR1 and CDR2: MNHEY and SVGEGT. The CDR3 sequence: CASSPGKWAFEQYF. The CDR3 nucleotides read TGTGCCAGCAGCCCAGGGAAATGGGCCTTCGAGCAGTACTTC.

Ten or more counts support this clonotype. The chain recombines TRBV13 with TRBJ1-5; 9 nucleotides align to TRBD1. Germline V CDR1 and CDR2: PRHDT, FYEKMQ (reference sequence). Trimming at V came to 5 bases and at J to 6 bases, leaving 8 bases not matched to a gene. The CDR3 length is 15 residues. The CDR3 DNA reads as TGTGCCAGCAGCCGCCGGACAGGGGACGGTCAGCCCCAGCATTTT. Translated: CASSRRTGDGQPQHF.

This clonotype was seen at least ten times. This chain uses TRBV12-3 or TRBV12-4 with TRBJ1-1; D perhaps matches TRBD1 (6 bases). Trimming removed 6 bases from V and 5 bases from J, with 13 bases in between. CDR3 length: 13 residues. This CDR3 reads CASSLTGRTEAFF. CDR3 nucleotide sequence: TGTGCCAGCAGCTTAACAGGGAGAACTGAAGCTTTCTTT.

V is TRBV7-2 and J is TRBJ1-5, with D maybe TRBD1 (6 bases). Per germline, CDR1 SGHTA and CDR2 FQGNSA. V lost 0 bases and J lost 5, with 11 bases in between. The CDR3 runs to 15 residues. In nucleotides, the CDR3 is TGTGCCAGCAGCTTAGCGGGGGCAGGTGATCAGCCCCAGCATTTT. Its protein is CASSLAGAGDQPQHF.

Many counts were recorded for this clonotype. The chain links TRBV5-1 to TRBJ2-5; D tentatively reads TRBD1 or TRBD2 (5 bases each). Trimming removed 1 base at V and 5 bases at J, with 9 bases between. Germline V lookup: CDR1 SGHRS, CDR2 YFSETQ. There are 13 residues in the CDR3. DNA of the CDR3: TGCGCCAGCAGCTTGTTCGGGGCCGAGACCCAGTACTTC. Its translation is CASSLFGAETQYF.

The CDR3 here is CASSKGPSYNEQFF. In DNA form, the CDR3 reads TGTGCCAGCAGCAAGGGACCCTCCTACAATGAGCAGTTCTTC. The chain employs TRBV27 and TRBJ2-1, with D perhaps TRBD1 or TRBD2 (5 bases each). The V and J ends lost 6 bases and 0 bases respectively, with 9 bases between them. This CDR3 region has 14 residues. Per germline, CDR1 MNHEY and CDR2 SMNVEV (reference sequence).

This clonotype came up many times. This chain joins TRBV29-1 and TRBJ1-5; TRBD1 is a possible D gene (5 bases). The CDR3 contains 11 residues. Trimming cost V 7 bases and J 9 bases, with 13 bases left between them. Germline values: CDR1 SQVTM, CDR2 ANQGSEA. In DNA, the CDR3 is TGCAGCGCAGGTGTGGGGCGGCCCCAGCATTTT. Translating it yields CSAGVGRPQHF. The variable domain in full, with the rest retrieved from reference TRBV29-1 and TRBJ1-5, is SAVISQKPSRDICQRGTSLTIQCQVDSQVTMMFWYRQQPGQSLTLIATANQGSEATYESGFVIDKFPISRPNLTFSTLTVSNMSPEDSSIYLCSAGVGRPQHFGDGTRLSIL.

This clonotype occurred many times. The rearrangement joins TRBV3-1 to TRBJ2-1; the D call may be TRBD1 or TRBD2 (5 bases each). Germline assignment: CDR1 LGHDT and CDR2 YNNKEL (reference sequence). The CDR3 sequence is 13 residues long. Trimming shortened V by 0 bases and J by 10 bases, and 10 bases separated the two germline ends. As DNA, the CDR3 is TGTGCCAGCAGCCAAGACGTGGGACGGGAGCAGTTCTTC. It encodes CASSQDVGREQFF.